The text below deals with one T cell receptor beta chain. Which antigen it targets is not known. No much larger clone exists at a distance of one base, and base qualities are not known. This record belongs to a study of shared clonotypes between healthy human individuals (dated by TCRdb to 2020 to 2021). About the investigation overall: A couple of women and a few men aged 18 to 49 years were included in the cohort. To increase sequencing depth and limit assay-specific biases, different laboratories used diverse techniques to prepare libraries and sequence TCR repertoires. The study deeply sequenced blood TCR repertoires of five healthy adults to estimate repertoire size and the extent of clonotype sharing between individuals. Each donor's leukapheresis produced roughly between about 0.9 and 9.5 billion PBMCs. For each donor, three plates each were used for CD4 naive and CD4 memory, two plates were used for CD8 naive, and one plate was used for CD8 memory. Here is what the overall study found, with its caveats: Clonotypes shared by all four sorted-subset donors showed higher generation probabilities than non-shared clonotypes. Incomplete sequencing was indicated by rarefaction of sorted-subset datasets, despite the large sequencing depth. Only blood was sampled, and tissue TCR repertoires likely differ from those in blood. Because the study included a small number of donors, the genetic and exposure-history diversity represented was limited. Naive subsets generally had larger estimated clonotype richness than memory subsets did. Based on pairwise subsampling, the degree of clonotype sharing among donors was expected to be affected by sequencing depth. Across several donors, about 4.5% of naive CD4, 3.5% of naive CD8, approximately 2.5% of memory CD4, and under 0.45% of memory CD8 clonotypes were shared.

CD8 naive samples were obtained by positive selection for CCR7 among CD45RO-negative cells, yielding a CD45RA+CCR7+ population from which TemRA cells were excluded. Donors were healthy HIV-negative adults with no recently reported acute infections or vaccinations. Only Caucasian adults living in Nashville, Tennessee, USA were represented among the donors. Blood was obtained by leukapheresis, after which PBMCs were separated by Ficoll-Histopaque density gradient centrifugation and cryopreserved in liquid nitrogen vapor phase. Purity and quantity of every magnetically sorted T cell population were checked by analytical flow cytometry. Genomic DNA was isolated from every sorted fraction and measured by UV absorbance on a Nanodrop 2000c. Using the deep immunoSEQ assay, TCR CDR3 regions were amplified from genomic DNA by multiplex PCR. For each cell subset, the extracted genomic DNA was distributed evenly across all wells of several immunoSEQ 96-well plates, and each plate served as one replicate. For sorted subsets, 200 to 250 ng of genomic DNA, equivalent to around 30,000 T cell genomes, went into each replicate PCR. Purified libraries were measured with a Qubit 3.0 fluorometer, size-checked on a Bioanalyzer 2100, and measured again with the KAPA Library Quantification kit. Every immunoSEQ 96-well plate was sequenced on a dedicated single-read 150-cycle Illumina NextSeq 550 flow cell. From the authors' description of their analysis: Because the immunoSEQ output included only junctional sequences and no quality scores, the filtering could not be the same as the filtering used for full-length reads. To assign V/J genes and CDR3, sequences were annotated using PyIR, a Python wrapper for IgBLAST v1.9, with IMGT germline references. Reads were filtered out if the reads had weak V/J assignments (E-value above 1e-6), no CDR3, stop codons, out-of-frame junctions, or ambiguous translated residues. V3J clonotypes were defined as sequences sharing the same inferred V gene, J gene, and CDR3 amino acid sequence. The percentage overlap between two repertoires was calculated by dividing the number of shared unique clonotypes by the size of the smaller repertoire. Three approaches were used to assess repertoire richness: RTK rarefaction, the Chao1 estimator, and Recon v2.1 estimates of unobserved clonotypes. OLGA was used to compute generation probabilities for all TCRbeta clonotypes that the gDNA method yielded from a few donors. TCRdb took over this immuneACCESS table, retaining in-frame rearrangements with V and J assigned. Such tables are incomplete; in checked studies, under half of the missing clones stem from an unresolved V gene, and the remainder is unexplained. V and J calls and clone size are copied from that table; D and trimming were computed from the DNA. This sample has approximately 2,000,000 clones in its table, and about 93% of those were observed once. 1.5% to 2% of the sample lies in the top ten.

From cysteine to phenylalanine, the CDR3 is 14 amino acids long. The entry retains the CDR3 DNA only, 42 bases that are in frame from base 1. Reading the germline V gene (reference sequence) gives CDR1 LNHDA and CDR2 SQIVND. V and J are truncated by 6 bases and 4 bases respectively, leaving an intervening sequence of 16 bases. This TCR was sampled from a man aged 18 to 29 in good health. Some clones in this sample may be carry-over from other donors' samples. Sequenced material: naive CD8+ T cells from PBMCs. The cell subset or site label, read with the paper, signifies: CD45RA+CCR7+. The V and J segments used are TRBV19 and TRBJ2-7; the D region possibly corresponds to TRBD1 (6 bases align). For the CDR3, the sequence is CASSENRDGYEQYF. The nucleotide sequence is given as TGTGCCAGTAGCGAAAACAGGGACGGGTACGAGCAGTACTTC.